The present T cell receptor beta chain was sequenced within a study of blood T cell repertoires in COVID-19. Study summary: Acute-phase and convalescent COVID-19 samples originated in the United States, Italy and Spain. The cDNA or gDNA used as material had been derived from T cells, B-cell-depleted T cells, or PBMCs.

The CDR3 covers 15 residues. Germline CDR1 is LGHDT and CDR2 is YNNKEL (reference sequence). The V gene lost 3 bases and the J gene lost 3 bases, with 12 bases spanning the gap. Original processing methods: Reference gene primer amplification yielded estimated nucleated cell counts. Only in-frame clones appear in the TCRdb table, and some are missing; sequencing was by immunoSEQ multiplex PCR. V and J calls and clone size follow that table, whereas D and trimming were derived from the DNA. The sample carries approximately 270,000 clones, approximately 91% recorded once. The receptor comes from a man aged 50 to 59 with acute or convalescent COVID-19. The V and J genes are TRBV3-1 (or the pseudogene TRBV3-2) and TRBJ1-3; no firm D call. What was sequenced was peripheral blood. The CDR3 DNA reads TGTGCCAGCAGCCATCTATCTACGGGTGGAAACACCATATATTTT. It specifies CASSHLSTGGNTIYF.